The T cell receptor beta chain described here comes from a study of T cells in Graves' hyperthyroidism and ophthalmopathy. RNA transcripts provided the source from which TCR beta CDR3 regions were amplified. When the TCR CDR3 underwent first-round RT-PCR, the HTBI primer set was used. Each CDR3 protein gets one entry after TCRdb re-called the multiplex PCR reads with MiXCR. The sample carries 300,000 to 400,000 distinct CDR3 sequences, approximately 13% recorded once. There are a few counts of this clonotype. The germline V and J ends were trimmed by 2 bases and 1 base, with 14 bases remaining between them. This CDR3 contains 16 residues. Germline assignment: CDR1 SEHNR and CDR2 FQNEAQ (reference sequence).

The chain employs TRBV7-9 and TRBJ2-5, with D perhaps given as TRBD1 or TRBD2 (6 bases each). This receptor was identified in a woman under 30 with Graves' hyperthyroidism. Sequenced material: blood. The CDR3 DNA is TGTGCCAGCAGCTTATCCATCGGGGGCTTCCAAGAGACCCAGTACTTC. Residues: CASSLSIGGFQETQYF.